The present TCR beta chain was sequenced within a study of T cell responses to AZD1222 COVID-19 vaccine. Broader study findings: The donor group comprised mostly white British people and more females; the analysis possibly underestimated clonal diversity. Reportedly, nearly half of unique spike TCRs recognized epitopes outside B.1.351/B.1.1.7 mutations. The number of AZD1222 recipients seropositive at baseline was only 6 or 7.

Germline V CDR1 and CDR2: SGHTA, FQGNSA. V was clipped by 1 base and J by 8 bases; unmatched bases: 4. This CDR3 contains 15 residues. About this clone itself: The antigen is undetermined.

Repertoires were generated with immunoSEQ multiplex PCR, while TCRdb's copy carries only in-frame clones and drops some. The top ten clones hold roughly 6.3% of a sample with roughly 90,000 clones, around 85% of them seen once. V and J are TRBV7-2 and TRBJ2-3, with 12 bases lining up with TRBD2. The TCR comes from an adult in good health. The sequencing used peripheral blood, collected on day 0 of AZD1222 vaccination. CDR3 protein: CASSLEPTSGSTQYF. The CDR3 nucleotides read TGTGCCAGCAGCTTAGAGCCGACTAGCGGGAGTACGCAGTATTTT.